The T cell receptor beta chain under discussion was sequenced for a study of cytomegalovirus exposure and HLA in healthy donors. The CDR3 extends over 13 amino acids. The germline CDR1 and CDR2 sequences are KGHSH and LQKENI. The ends were cut back, 4 bases at V and 3 bases at J, with 9 bases in the middle. The PCR ran on 60 Vbeta and 13 Jbeta primers. The table came from immunoSEQ multiplex PCR; TCRdb's copy has only in-frame clones and leaves some out. The sample includes roughly 160,000 clones, around 79% of them seen just once. V is TRBV18 and J is TRBJ2-5; a weak D match, TRBD1 (5 bases). The receptor comes from a female donor in good health and CMV-seronegative. Sequencing was done on a sample of PBMCs. CDR3 in amino acids: CASSRQGKETQYF. The CDR3 region has the DNA TGTGCCAGCTCACGCCAGGGTAAAGAGACCCAGTACTTC.